These 27 T cell receptor beta chains were all obtained from the same sample, sequenced in a study of blood T cell repertoires in COVID-19. Generated by immunoSEQ multiplex PCR, the TCRdb table keeps only in-frame clones and is missing some. Of about 440,000 clones listed, about 90% are singletons. The material sequenced was PBMCs or T cells enriched from blood (not recorded which). Receptors were obtained from a woman under 30 with acute COVID-19.

V usage is TRBV29-1 and J usage is TRBJ2-1; TRBD1 agrees at 9 bases. Germline CDR1 SQVTM, CDR2 ANQGSEA. J gave up 5 bases and V 8 bases, and 4 bases lay outside the gene matches. This CDR3 has 12 amino acids. The CDR3 protein is CSSWTGDNEQFF. DNA for the CDR3: TGCAGCTCCTGGACAGGGGACAATGAGCAGTTCTTC.

The chain couples TRBV9 to TRBJ2-1, with 8 nucleotides matching TRBD2. Germline-derived CDR1 and CDR2 are SGDLS and YYNGEE. The CDR3 covers 17 residues. With V trimmed by 4 bases and J by 5 bases, 14 bases remained unmatched. The CDR3 here is CASSTLREAGGDNEQFF. The DNA of the CDR3 is TGTGCCAGCAGCACCCTAAGGGAGGCGGGGGGAGACAATGAGCAGTTCTTC.

The chain has TRBV21-1 and TRBJ2-7; the D segment call TRBD2 is taken from the table without a DNA check. TRBV21-1 is classified as a pseudogene. This CDR3 is 16 amino acids long. CDR3 protein: CASSKVAGGPHYEQYF. Here the CDR3 DNA reads TGTGCCAGCAGCAAAGTAGCGGGAGGGCCGCATTACGAGCAGTACTTC.

V usage is TRBV6-6 and J usage is TRBJ2-7; a weak D match, TRBD1 (6 bases). Germline CDR1 reads MNHNY; CDR2 reads SVGAGI (reference sequence). The ends were cut back, 4 bases at V and 0 bases at J, with 13 bases in the middle. This CDR3 contains 15 residues. CDR3 in DNA: TGTGCCAGCAGTTCGGACAGTGCGAGCTCCTACGAGCAGTACTTC. Residues: CASSSDSASSYEQYF.

CDR3 sequence (DNA): TGTGCCAGTTTAAATAGCGGGGATTCCAATGAGCAGTTCTTC. Amino acids: CASLNSGDSNEQFF. V and J are TRBV19 and TRBJ2-1, with 8 bases lining up with TRBD2. The V and J ends lost 8 bases and 6 bases, in that order; junction bases with no gene match: 9. The CDR3 sequence is 14 residues long. CDR1 LNHDA and CDR2 SQIVND come from the germline V gene (reference sequence).

There are a few counts of this clone. V usage is TRBV12-5 and J usage is TRBJ1-2; 7 nucleotides line up with TRBD1. The CDR3 loop spans 15 amino acids. Germline loops: CDR1 LGHNT, CDR2 FRNRAP. Losses at the gene ends were 2 bases for V and 8 bases for J; bases not matched to a gene: 11. The chain's CDR3 is CASGLWTGPGEGYTF. The DNA for the CDR3 is TGTGCTAGTGGTTTGTGGACAGGCCCAGGGGAGGGCTACACCTTC. The entire variable domain, with the rest obtained from reference TRBV12-5 and TRBJ1-2, is as follows: DARVTQTPRHKVTEMGQEVTMRCQPILGHNTVFWYRQTMMQGLELLAYFRNRAPLDDSGMPKDRFSAEMPDATLATLKIQPSEPRDSAVYFCASGLWTGPGEGYTFGSGTRLTVV.

The chain combines TRBV28 with TRBJ2-1, with 10 bases fitting TRBD2. Per the germline V gene, CDR1 is MDHEN and CDR2 is SYDVKM. This CDR3 has 15 residues. The CDR3 reads CASGTSESSYNEQFF. The CDR3 DNA is TGTGCTAGCGGGACTAGCGAGAGCTCCTACAATGAGCAGTTCTTC.

The CDR3 is CASSLQGNNEKLFF. As DNA, the CDR3 is TGTGCCAGCAGTTTACAGGGAAATAATGAAAAACTGTTTTTT. V gene TRBV2 combines with J gene TRBJ1-4, with D possibly matching TRBD1 (6 bases). Trimming took 5 bases from V and 4 from J, leaving 11 bases between them. This CDR3 region has 14 residues. Germline CDR1 and CDR2: SNHLY and FYNNEI.

This rearrangement joins TRBV5-4 to TRBJ1-2; tentative D call: TRBD1 (6 bases). Trimming cost V 1 base and J 2 bases, with 12 bases left between them. There are 15 residues in the CDR3. Looked up from germline, CDR1 is SGHNT and CDR2 is YYREEE (reference sequence). In DNA, the CDR3 is TGTGCCAGCAGCTTGTTTACAGGGTTAAACTATGGCTACACCTTC. Amino acid sequence: CASSLFTGLNYGYTF.

V gene TRBV2 combines with J gene TRBJ2-5, with D maybe TRBD1 (6 bases). Trimming left V 11 bases short and J 1 base short, with 29 bases between. The CDR3 extends over 18 amino acids. CDR1 is SNHLY, CDR2 FYNNEI, per germline. CDR3 DNA: TGTGCCTGCAAAGGGGTCAGGGGACAATCCGAGATCCAAGAGACCCAGTACTTC. Its translation is CACKGVRGQSEIQETQYF.

The CDR3 reads CASSSKLGYNEQFF. As DNA, the CDR3 is TGTGCCAGCAGCAGTAAACTAGGCTACAATGAGCAGTTCTTC. This chain links TRBV21-1 with TRBJ2-1; TRBD2 is the table's D call, not checked against the DNA. TRBV21-1 is flagged as a pseudogene. The CDR3 has 14 amino acids.

The V gene is TRBV9, the J gene TRBJ2-7; 8 bases agree with TRBD1. This CDR3 spans 16 amino acids. Germline CDR1 is SGDLS and CDR2 is YYNGEE. V lost 7 bases to trimming and J lost 6 bases; unmatched junction nucleotides: 18. This chain's CDR3 is CASGPEWGQAKAEQYF. CDR3 nucleotides: TGTGCCAGCGGCCCGGAGTGGGGACAGGCGAAGGCCGAGCAGTACTTC. The full variable domain, with the rest looked up from reference TRBV9 and TRBJ2-7, is DSGVTQTPKHLITATGQRVTLRCSPRSGDLSVYWYQQSLDQGLQFLIQYYNGEERAKGNILERFSAQQFPDLHSELNLSSLELGDSALYFCASGPEWGQAKAEQYFGPGTRLTVT.

The V and J genes are TRBV7-9 and TRBJ2-1; D is perhaps TRBD1 (6 bases). CDR3 length: 15 residues. With 4 bases removed from V and 0 bases from J, the gap between germline ends came to 10 bases. CDR1 is SEHNR and CDR2 is FQNEAQ in the germline V gene (reference sequence). CDR3 nucleotide sequence: TGTGCCAGCAGCTCGACAGGTAACTCCTACAATGAGCAGTTCTTC. Translation gives CASSSTGNSYNEQFF. The full variable domain, with the rest looked up from reference TRBV7-9 and TRBJ2-1, is DTGVSQNPRHKITKRGQNVTFRCDPISEHNRLYWYRQTLGQGPEFLTYFQNEAQLEKSRLLSDRFSAERPKGSFSTLEIQRTEQGDSAMYLCASSSTGNSYNEQFFGPGTRLTVL.

This chain joins TRBV5-1 and TRBJ2-1, with D perhaps matching TRBD2 (5 bases). The CDR3 runs to 13 residues. Germline V gives CDR1 SGHRS, CDR2 YFSETQ. Deletions cut 2 bases from V and 8 bases from J, with 11 bases between. The CDR3 DNA reads as TGCGCCAGCAGCTTAAGTCTAGCCCATGAGCAGTTCTTC. Translated: CASSLSLAHEQFF.

This rearrangement joins TRBV5-6 to TRBJ2-5; 7 bases match TRBD2. This CDR3 has 13 amino acids. Germline V gene sequence: CDR1 SGHDT, CDR2 YYEEEE. V shed 3 bases, J shed 5 bases, and the junction held 4 bases outside the gene matches. CDR3 in amino acids: CASSSSGGETQYF. CDR3 nucleotide sequence: TGTGCCAGCAGCTCTAGCGGAGGGGAGACCCAGTACTTC. The whole variable domain, remainder taken from reference TRBV5-6 and TRBJ2-5, is DAGVTQSPTHLIKTRGQQVTLRCSPKSGHDTVSWYQQALGQGPQFIFQYYEEEERQRGNFPDRFSGHQFPNYSSELNVNALLLGDSALYLCASSSSGGETQYFGPGTRLLVL.

This clone was recorded many times. The V gene is TRBV12-3 or TRBV12-4, the J gene TRBJ2-3; D gene ambiguous. Trimming removed 3 bases from V and 1 base from J, with 5 bases in between. The CDR3 length is 13 residues. CDR3: CASSFLGTDTQYF. The CDR3 coding sequence is TGTGCCAGCAGTTTTCTTGGCACAGATACGCAGTATTTT.

The chain carries TRBV28 and TRBJ2-7; 10 nucleotides agree with TRBD1. V gave up 7 bases and J gave up 5 bases; unmatched junction bases: 11. The CDR3 runs 15 residues. The V gene's germline CDR1 is MDHEN and CDR2 SYDVKM. The CDR3 nucleotides are TGTGCCAGCACGGGATCCGGGACAGGGGTTCACGAGCAGTACTTC. Amino acid sequence: CASTGSGTGVHEQYF.

The V gene is TRBV24-1, the J gene TRBJ2-5; 8 bases match TRBD1. Germline values: CDR1 KGHDR, CDR2 SFDVKD. V lost 5 bases and J lost 2; bases outside the gene matches: 6. The CDR3 contains 15 residues. Written as DNA, the CDR3 is TGTGCCACCAGTGGGGCCGGGACAGGACAAGAGACCCAGTACTTC. Its translation is CATSGAGTGQETQYF.

The chain employs TRBV11-2 and TRBJ2-7, with 8 bases fitting TRBD2. V shed 0 bases and J 2 bases; nucleotides not matched to a gene: 3. The germline gives CDR1 SGHAT, CDR2 FQNNGV. This CDR3 spans 15 amino acids. The CDR3 spells CASSLELADAYEQYF. The CDR3 bases are TGTGCCAGCAGCTTAGAACTAGCGGACGCCTACGAGCAGTACTTC.

This sequence joins TRBV7-9 and TRBJ2-7; 11 positions match TRBD1. With 5 bases clipped from V and 3 bases from J, the junction kept 6 bases outside the gene matches. The CDR3 covers 15 residues. Germline CDR1 is SEHNR and CDR2 is FQNEAQ (reference sequence). CDR3 in amino acids: CASSREDRGLYEQYF. In DNA form, the CDR3 reads TGTGCCAGCAGCCGAGAGGACAGGGGGCTCTACGAGCAGTACTTC. The full variable domain, completed using reference TRBV7-9 and TRBJ2-7, is DTGVSQNPRHKITKRGQNVTFRCDPISEHNRLYWYRQTLGQGPEFLTYFQNEAQLEKSRLLSDRFSAERPKGSFSTLEIQRTEQGDSAMYLCASSREDRGLYEQYFGPGTRLTVT.

The chain couples TRBV19 to TRBJ1-5, with TRBD1 identical over 11 bases. The germline V gene has CDR1 LNHDA and CDR2 SQIVND (reference sequence). The CDR3 loop spans 16 amino acids. With 4 bases clipped from V and 4 bases from J, the junction kept 6 bases outside the gene matches. The CDR3 sequence: CASSTWTGGLNQPQHF. DNA of the CDR3: TGTGCCAGTAGTACCTGGACAGGGGGCCTAAATCAGCCCCAGCATTTT.

The chain carries TRBV20-1 and TRBJ2-1; D might be TRBD1 (5 bases). Trimming stripped 6 bases from V and 5 bases from J, with 17 bases between. Germline CDR1 DFQATT, CDR2 SNEGSKA (reference sequence). The CDR3 is 14 amino acids. The CDR3 DNA is TGCAGTGCAAGTGGCAGGGAAACCAACAATGAGCAGTTCTTC. It is translated as CSASGRETNNEQFF.

The V gene is TRBV9, the J gene TRBJ1-1; possibly TRBD1 for D (5 bases). The germline V and J ends were trimmed by 4 bases and 1 base, with 14 bases remaining between them. CDR3 length: 15 residues. The germline V gene has CDR1 SGDLS and CDR2 YYNGEE. Here the CDR3 reads CASSTDGGENTEAFF. The CDR3 nucleotides are TGTGCCAGCAGCACCGACGGGGGGGAGAACACTGAAGCTTTCTTT.

This clone was recorded only once. This chain uses TRBV7-8 with TRBJ2-1, with TRBD2 matching 11 bases. The germline gives CDR1 SGHVS, CDR2 FQNEAQ. The junction had 7 bases not matched to a gene; V was cut back by 4 bases and J by 8 bases. The CDR3 length is 15 residues. Here the CDR3 reads CASSSLAGGWDEQFF. CDR3 in DNA: TGTGCCAGCAGCTCATTAGCGGGAGGGTGGGATGAGCAGTTCTTC. The full variable domain, its missing parts supplied by reference TRBV7-8 and TRBJ2-1, is GAGVSQSPRYKVAKRGQDVALRCDPISGHVSLFWYQQALGQGPEFLTYFQNEAQLDKSGLPSDRFFAERPEGSVSTLKIQRTQQEDSAVYLCASSSLAGGWDEQFFGPGTRLTVL.

In its sample, this clone was seen once. The chain links TRBV3-1 (or the pseudogene TRBV3-2) to TRBJ2-7, with 9 positions matching TRBD2. The CDR3 loop spans 15 amino acids. Losses at the gene ends were 4 bases for V and 7 bases for J; bases not matched to a gene: 11. The germline gives CDR1 LGHDT, CDR2 YNNKEL (reference sequence). CDR3 DNA sequence: TGTGCCAGCAGCCCCTTCGGCGGGGGGGCCGGGGAGCAGTACTTC. Translated: CASSPFGGGAGEQYF.

This clone was counted a few times. The chain carries TRBV27 and TRBJ2-7; D perhaps matches TRBD2 (5 bases). Germline CDR1 reads MNHEY; CDR2 reads SMNVEV (reference sequence). Trimming stripped 5 bases from V and 2 bases from J, with 13 bases between. This CDR3 spans 14 amino acids. The CDR3 here is CASSEAGGTYEQYF. The CDR3 DNA sequence: TGTGCCAGCAGTGAGGCGGGCGGAACCTACGAGCAGTACTTC.

The chain has TRBV19 and TRBJ1-5; TRBD1 agrees at 9 bases. Germline CDR1 LNHDA, CDR2 SQIVND (reference sequence). The CDR3 runs to 16 residues. V shed 4 bases, J shed 7 bases, and the junction held 11 bases outside the gene matches. The CDR3 region is CASSRRRDRAGQPQHF. The CDR3 DNA follows: TGTGCCAGTAGTAGACGCCGGGACAGGGCTGGACAGCCCCAGCATTTT. The full variable domain, its missing parts supplied by reference TRBV19 and TRBJ1-5, is DGGITQSPKYLFRKEGQNVTLSCEQNLNHDAMYWYRQDPGQGLRLIYYSQIVNDFQKGDIAEGYSVSREKKESFPLTVTSAQKNPTAFYLCASSRRRDRAGQPQHFGDGTRLSIL.